The source of this T cell receptor beta chain is a study of T cell responses to AZD1222 COVID-19 vaccine (dated by TCRdb to the early 2020s). Broadly, across the study: AZD1222 recipients with second doses at about 4 weeks or about 12 weeks were pooled, because spike-specific TCR depth and breadth did not differ between schedules. A total of about 230 trial participants underwent TCR sequencing, of whom 207 received two doses of AZD1222 and about 25 received two doses of the MenACWY control vaccine. Trial participants were enrolled into age subgroups of 18-55, 56-69 and 70-plus years, which contained 148, 28 and 57 TCR-sequenced participants, respectively. Summary of the overall study and its limitations: Participants were mostly white British, with more females than males. The authors suggested clonal diversity may have been underestimated. Reportedly, close to half of the unique spike-specific TCRs recognized epitopes lying outside the regions that are mutated in the B.1.351 and B.1.1.7 variants. After two AZD1222 doses, spike-specific TCR breadth and depth were significantly higher than at day 0 and than in MenACWY recipients. The whole spike protein was spanned by vaccine-associated CD4 TCRs, and dominant responses were seen in regions 160-218 and 743-854. Because no samples from the day 14 peak response were available, repertoires could be characterized only after the peak T cell response. The 56-69-year group was small, and its depth increase did not reach significance, likely because of low power. Conclusions about previously exposed vaccinees were limited because only six AZD1222 recipients were SARS-CoV-2 seropositive at baseline.

The CDR3 regions of human TCRbeta chains were analyzed by immunosequencing. Per the authors' processing: TCRs in the repertoires were compared against a reference library of SARS-CoV-2-specific TCRs that had been generated with the MIRA antigen-specificity platform. Breadth was defined as the fraction of unique TCRs that were SARS-CoV-2-associated. Depth was defined as the fraction of total T cells that were SARS-CoV-2-associated. Using the MIRA data, each spike-specific TCR was mapped to the spike region that the TCR reacts to and placed in a CD4 or CD8 class. Log10-transformed breadth and depth values were compared by one-way ANOVA with Sidak's multiple comparisons tests. TCRdb took this table from immuneACCESS and kept in-frame rearrangements with V and J called. Such tables lack part of the clones; where checked against another copy, unresolved V genes explain under half of the gap, and the rest is unexplained. The DNA was the basis for D and trimming; V, J and clone size are from that table. The sample contains 150,000 or so clones, 92% of them found a single time. Jointly, the top ten make up roughly 2% of the sample.

Turning to this clone: The target of this receptor is not known. Base qualities were left out, and no much larger clone turns up one base away.

The CDR3 contains 16 residues, cysteine and phenylalanine counted. Just the 48-base CDR3 DNA is kept, in frame starting at base 1. Trimming removed 6 bases from V and 2 bases from J; the gene matches leave 6 bases unexplained. CDR1 and CDR2 are read off the germline V gene as SQVTM and ANQGSEA. The time point label of this sample denotes: baseline before first vaccination. Vaccinee samples came from UK trials COV001 and COV002, including a single-blind randomized controlled phase 2/3 trial of AZD1222 (ChAdOx1 nCoV-19) in healthy adults. Trial participant PBMC samples were collected at day 0 and day 28 after the second dose for TCRbeta chain sequencing.

Sequencing was performed on peripheral blood, taken on day 0 of AZD1222 vaccination. The rearrangement combines TRBV29-1 with TRBJ2-5, and TRBD2 matches 16 of the central bases. The clonotype comes from an adult in good health. The CDR3 reads as follows: CSVRVGLAGGQETQYF. The nucleotide sequence is TGCAGCGTCCGTGTGGGACTAGCGGGGGGGCAAGAGACCCAGTACTTC.